The clone carrying this T cell receptor (beta chain) was observed a few times. Its antigen is unidentified. Trimming took 6 bases from V and 4 from J, leaving 19 bases between them. Germline V CDR1 and CDR2: MNHEY, SVGEGT. This CDR3 has 16 residues. The data are from a study of neurological immune-mediated disorders. Study-wide points: No expanded-clone CDR3 amino acid sequence recurred across subjects, suggesting private TCR-beta repertoires.

The cDNA was synthesized by means of template-switch 5'RACE, which was carried out with 10-nucleotide random UMIs. TCRdb reprocessed the 5' RACE reads with MiXCR, giving one entry per CDR3 protein. The table lists about 76,000 distinct CDR3 sequences, more than 15% of them singletons. The unsorted libraries had their origin in 2 million PBMCs stored at -80 C. The genes are TRBV6-2 or TRBV6-3 and TRBJ2-1; D could derive from TRBD1 or TRBD2 (6 bases each). The sequence was collected from a woman in her forties in good health. The sequenced sample was PBMCs. CDR3 in amino acids: CASSPDSRGGYNEQFF. CDR3 sequence (DNA): TGTGCCAGCAGCCCCGATTCTAGAGGGGGGTACAATGAGCAGTTCTTC.